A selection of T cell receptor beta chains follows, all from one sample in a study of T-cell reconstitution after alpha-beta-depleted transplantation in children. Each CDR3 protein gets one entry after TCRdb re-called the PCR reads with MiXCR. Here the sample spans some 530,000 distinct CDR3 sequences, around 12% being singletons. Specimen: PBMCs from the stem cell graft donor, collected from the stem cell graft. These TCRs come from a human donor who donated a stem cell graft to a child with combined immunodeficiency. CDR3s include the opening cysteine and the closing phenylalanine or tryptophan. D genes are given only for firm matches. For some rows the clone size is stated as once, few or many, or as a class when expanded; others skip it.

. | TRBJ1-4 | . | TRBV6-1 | TGTGCCAGCAGTGTACGGGTCCTCGGCGCAACTAATGAAAAACTGTTTTTT | CASSVRVLGATNEKLFF
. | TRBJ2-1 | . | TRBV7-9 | TGTGCCAGCAGCTTACCCTCCCGGTATAGTCGTTACAATGAGCAGTTCTTC | CASSLPSRYSRYNEQFF
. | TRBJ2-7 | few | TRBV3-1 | TGTGCCAGCAGCCAAGATCCAGGGGGGTACTACGAGCAGTACTTC | CASSQDPGGYYEQYF
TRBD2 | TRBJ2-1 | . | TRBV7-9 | TGTGCCAGCAGCCGGACTAGCGGGAGCCTTGAGCAGTTCTTC | CASSRTSGSLEQFF
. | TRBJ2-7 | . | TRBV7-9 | TGTGCCAGCAGCTTAGGGCTGGACAACGAGCAGTACTTC | CASSLGLDNEQYF
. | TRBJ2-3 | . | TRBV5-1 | TGCGCCAGCAGCTTGGTACGGGCAGAGATAGATACGCAGTATTTT | CASSLVRAEIDTQYF
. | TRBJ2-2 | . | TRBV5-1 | TGCGCCAGCAGAACAGAGTGGGGGCGGAACACCGGGGAGCTGTTTTTT | CASRTEWGRNTGELFF
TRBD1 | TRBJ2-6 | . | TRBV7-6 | TGTGCCAGCGGACAACAGGGGCAGGGCTCTGGGGCCAACGTCCTGACTTTC | CASGQQGQGSGANVLTF
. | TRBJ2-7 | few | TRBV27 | TGTGCCAGCCGCCCCCGGGGGACAGACTCCTACGAGCAGTACTTC | CASRPRGTDSYEQYF
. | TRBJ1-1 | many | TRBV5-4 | TGTGCCAGCAGCCCCGCCCCGGCGGACACTGAAGCTTTCTTT | CASSPAPADTEAFF
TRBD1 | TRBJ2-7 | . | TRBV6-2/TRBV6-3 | TGTGCCAGCAGTAACCTCGGGACAGGGAGCTCCTACGAGCAGTACTTC | CASSNLGTGSSYEQYF
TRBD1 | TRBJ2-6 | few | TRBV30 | TGTGCCTGGAGTGGGGGACAGGGTTTCGCCAACGTCCTGACTTTC | CAWSGGQGFANVLTF
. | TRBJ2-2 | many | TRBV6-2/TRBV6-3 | TGTGCCAGCATGCTAACAGCGAACACCGGGGAGCTGTTTTTT | CASMLTANTGELFF
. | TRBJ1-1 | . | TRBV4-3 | TGCGCCAGCAGCCAAGGTCGAGGAGTGATGAACACTGAAGCTTTCTTT | CASSQGRGVMNTEAFF
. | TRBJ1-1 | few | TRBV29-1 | TGCAGCGTCCGCGGAAAGCCCGACGGAACCTTTGAAGCTTTCTTT | CSVRGKPDGTFEAFF
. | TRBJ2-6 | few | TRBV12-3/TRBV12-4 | TGTGCCAGCAGCCCCTGGGGGTTGGAACCTGGGGCCAACGTCCTGACTTTC | CASSPWGLEPGANVLTF
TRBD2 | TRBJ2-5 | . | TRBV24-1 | TGTGCCACCAGTGAGCCTGCGGGGGAGTTTGGAGAGACCCAGTACTTC | CATSEPAGEFGETQYF
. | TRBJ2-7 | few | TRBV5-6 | TGTGCCAGCAGCTTGGCATCACCCAACGAGCAGTACTTC | CASSLASPNEQYF
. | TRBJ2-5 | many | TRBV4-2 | TGTGCCAGCAGCCAAGCCCAGATGATTCAAGAGACCCAGTACTTC | CASSQAQMIQETQYF
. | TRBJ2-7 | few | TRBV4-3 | TGCGCCAGCAGCCAAGATTATTCCCGGGAGTACGAGCAGTACTTC | CASSQDYSREYEQYF
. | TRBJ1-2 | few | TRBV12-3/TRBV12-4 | TGTGCCAGCACCCAAGGGGGGGGAACCAGGGGAGGCTACACCTTC | CASTQGGGTRGGYTF
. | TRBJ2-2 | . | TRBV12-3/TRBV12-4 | TGTGCCAGCAGTTTGGGGACATTGTTTGGGGAGCTGTTTTTT | CASSLGTLFGELFF
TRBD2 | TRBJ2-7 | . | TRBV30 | TGTGCCGTCTGGAGGATAGCGGGAGGGCCAACACGATCCTACGAGCAGTACTTC | CAVWRIAGGPTRSYEQYF
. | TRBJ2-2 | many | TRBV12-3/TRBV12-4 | TGTGCCATGCAGGGGCCGAACACCGGGGAGCTGTTTTTT | CAMQGPNTGELFF
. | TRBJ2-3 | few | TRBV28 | TGTGCCAGCACCACATGGGGAGAGACAGATACGCAGTATTTT | CASTTWGETDTQYF
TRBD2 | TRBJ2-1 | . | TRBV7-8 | TGTGCCAGCAGCCCTTGGACAGGGACTAGCGGATACAATGAGCAGTTCTTC | CASSPWTGTSGYNEQFF
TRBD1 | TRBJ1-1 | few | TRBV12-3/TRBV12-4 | TGTGCCAGCACCATCGGGGGACAGGCGGCTTTCTTT | CASTIGGQAAFF
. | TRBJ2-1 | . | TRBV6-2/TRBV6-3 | TGTGCCAGCACTATGGGACGGACCATTCCTGAGCAGTTCTTC | CASTMGRTIPEQFF
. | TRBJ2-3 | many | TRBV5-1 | TGCGCCAGCGCGAGAACCTCTGAGACAGATACGCAGTATTTT | CASARTSETDTQYF
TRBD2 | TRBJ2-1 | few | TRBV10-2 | TGCGCCAGCTCCAGGGCTAGCGGAAACAATGAGCAGTTCTTC | CASSRASGNNEQFF
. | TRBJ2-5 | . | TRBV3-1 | TGTGCCAGCAGCCAAGAAGGGCCTAGCCGACAAGAGACCCAGTACTTC | CASSQEGPSRQETQYF
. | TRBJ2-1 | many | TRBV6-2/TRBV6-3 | TGTGCCAGCACCCTAGGGGACAATGAGCAGTTCTTC | CASTLGDNEQFF
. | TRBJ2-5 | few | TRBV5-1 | TGCGCCAGCAGCACCCCGACCCGGGACCCCTTTAACCAAGAGACCCAGTACTTC | CASSTPTRDPFNQETQYF
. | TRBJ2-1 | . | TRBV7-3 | TGTGCCAGCAGCCACCGGAGGGCCGACTACAATGAGCAGTTCTTC | CASSHRRADYNEQFF
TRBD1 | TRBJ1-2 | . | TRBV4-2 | TGTGCCAGCAGCCAAGATAGAAACAGGGGGGCCTATGGCTACACCTTC | CASSQDRNRGAYGYTF
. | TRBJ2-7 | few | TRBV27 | TGTGCCAGCAGTTTCGGCATGGGTTACGAGCAGTACTTC | CASSFGMGYEQYF
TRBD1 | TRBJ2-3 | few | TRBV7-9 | TGTGCCAGCAGCGCGTCGGGACAGGGGTCGCCTAGCGGGCAGCAGTATTTT | CASSASGQGSPSGQQYF
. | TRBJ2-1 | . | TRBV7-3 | TGTGCCAGCAGCTTGGGGGGGCCTGTCAATGAGCAGTTCTTC | CASSLGGPVNEQFF
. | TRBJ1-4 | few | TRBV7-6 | TGTGCCAGCAGCTATAATCAGGGTGCGAGGGAAAAACTGTTTTTT | CASSYNQGAREKLFF